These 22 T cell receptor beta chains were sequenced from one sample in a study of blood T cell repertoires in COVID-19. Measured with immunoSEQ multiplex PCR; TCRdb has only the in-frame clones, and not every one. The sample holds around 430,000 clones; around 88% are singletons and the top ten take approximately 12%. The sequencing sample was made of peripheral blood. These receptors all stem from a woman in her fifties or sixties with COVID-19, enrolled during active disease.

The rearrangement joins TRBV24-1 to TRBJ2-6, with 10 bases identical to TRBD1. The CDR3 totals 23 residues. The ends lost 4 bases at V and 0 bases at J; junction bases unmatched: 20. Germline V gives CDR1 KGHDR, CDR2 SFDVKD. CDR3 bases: TGTGCCACCAGTGAGACTTTAACCGGGGACAGGGGTGCTTATAACTCTGGGGCCAACGTCCTGACTTTC. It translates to CATSETLTGDRGAYNSGANVLTF.

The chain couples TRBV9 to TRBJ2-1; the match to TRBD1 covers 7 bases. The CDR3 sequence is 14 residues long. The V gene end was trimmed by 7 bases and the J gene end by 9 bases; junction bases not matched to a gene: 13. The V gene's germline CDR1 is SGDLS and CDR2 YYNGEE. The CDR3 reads CASSEAGGMGEQFF. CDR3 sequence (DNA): TGTGCCAGCTCCGAGGCAGGGGGTATGGGTGAGCAGTTCTTC.

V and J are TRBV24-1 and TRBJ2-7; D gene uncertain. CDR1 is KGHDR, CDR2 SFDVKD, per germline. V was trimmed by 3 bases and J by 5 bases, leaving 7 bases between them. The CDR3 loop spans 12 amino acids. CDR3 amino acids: CATSDGLDEQYF. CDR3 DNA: TGTGCCACCAGTGATGGCCTAGACGAGCAGTACTTC.

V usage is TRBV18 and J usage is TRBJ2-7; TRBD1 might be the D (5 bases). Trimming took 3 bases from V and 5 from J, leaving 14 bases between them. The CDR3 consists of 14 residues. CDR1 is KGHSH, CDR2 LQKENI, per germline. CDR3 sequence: CASSPARARNEQYF. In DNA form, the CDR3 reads TGTGCCAGCTCACCGGCCAGGGCCAGGAACGAGCAGTACTTC.

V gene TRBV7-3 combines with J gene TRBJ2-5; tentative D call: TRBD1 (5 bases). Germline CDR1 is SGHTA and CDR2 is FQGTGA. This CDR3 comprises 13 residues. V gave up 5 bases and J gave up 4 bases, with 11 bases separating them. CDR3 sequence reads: CASSPQVTETQYF. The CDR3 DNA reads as TGTGCCAGCAGCCCACAGGTTACAGAGACCCAGTACTTC.

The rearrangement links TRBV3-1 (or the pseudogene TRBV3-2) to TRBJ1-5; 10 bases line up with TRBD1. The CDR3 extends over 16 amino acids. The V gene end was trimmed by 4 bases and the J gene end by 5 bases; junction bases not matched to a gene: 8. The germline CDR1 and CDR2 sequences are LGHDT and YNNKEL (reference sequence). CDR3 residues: CASSLSRTGGYQPQHF. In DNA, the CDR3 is TGTGCCAGCAGCCTAAGCCGGACAGGGGGTTATCAGCCCCAGCATTTT.

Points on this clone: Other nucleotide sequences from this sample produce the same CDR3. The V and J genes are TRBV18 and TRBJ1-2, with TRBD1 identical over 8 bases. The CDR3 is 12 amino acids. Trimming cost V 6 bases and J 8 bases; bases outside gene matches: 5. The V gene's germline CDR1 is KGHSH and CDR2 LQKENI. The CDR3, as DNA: TGTGCCAGCTCCCCGACAGGGGACGGCTACACCTTC. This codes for CASSPTGDGYTF.

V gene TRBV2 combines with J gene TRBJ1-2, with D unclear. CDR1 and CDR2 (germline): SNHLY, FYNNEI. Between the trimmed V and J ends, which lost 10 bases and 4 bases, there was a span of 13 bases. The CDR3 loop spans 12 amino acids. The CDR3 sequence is CATDEGGYGYTF. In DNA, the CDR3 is TGTGCCACCGATGAGGGTGGCTATGGCTACACCTTC. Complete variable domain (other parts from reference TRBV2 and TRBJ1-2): EPEVTQTPSHQVTQMGQEVILRCVPISNHLYFYWYRQILGQKVEFLVSFYNNEISEKSEIFDDQFSVERPDGSNFTLKIRSTKLEDSAMYFCATDEGGYGYTFGSGTRLTVV.

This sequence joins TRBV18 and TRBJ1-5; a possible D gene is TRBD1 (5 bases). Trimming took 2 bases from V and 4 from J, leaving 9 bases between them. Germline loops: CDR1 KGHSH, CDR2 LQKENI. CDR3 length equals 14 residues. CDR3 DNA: TGTGCCAGCTCACCAGGGGGGGTGAATCAGCCCCAGCATTTT. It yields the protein CASSPGGVNQPQHF.

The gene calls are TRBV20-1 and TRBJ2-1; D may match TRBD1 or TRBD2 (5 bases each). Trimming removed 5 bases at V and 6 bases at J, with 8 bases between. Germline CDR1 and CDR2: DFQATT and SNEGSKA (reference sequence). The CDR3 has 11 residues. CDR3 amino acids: CSARGANEQFF. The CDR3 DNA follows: TGCAGTGCTCGAGGGGCCAATGAGCAGTTCTTC.

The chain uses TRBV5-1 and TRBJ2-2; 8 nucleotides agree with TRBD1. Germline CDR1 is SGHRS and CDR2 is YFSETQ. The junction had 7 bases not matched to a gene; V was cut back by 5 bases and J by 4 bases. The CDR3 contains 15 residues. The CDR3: CASRLRQGSTGELFF. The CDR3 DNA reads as TGCGCCAGCAGACTCCGACAGGGGAGCACCGGGGAGCTGTTTTTT.

CDR3 DNA sequence: TGTGCCAGCAGTCATCGACTCCCCGGGACAGGGACTAACTATGGCTACACCTTC. It translates to CASSHRLPGTGTNYGYTF. This sequence joins TRBV6-6 and TRBJ1-2, with 9 bases matching TRBD1. Germline V gives CDR1 MNHNY, CDR2 SVGAGI (reference sequence). V trimming: 5 bases; J trimming: 0 bases; junction bases outside the gene matches: 13. The CDR3 totals 18 residues.

The CDR3 region has the DNA TGTGCCAGCAGTCTGGGACTTGTTAATGAAAAACTGTTTTTT. Amino acids: CASSLGLVNEKLFF. The chain recombines TRBV6-5 with TRBJ1-4, with a weak D call TRBD1 (5 bases). This CDR3 is built from 14 residues. Per germline, CDR1 MNHEY and CDR2 SVGAGI. The V and J ends lost 5 bases and 4 bases respectively, with 11 bases between them.

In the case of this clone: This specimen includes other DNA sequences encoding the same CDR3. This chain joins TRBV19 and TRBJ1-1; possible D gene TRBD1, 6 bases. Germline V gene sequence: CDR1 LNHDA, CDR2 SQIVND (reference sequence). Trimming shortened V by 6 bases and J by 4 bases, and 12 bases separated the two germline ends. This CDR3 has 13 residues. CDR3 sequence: CASRLTGGTEAFF. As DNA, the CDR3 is TGTGCCAGTAGGCTGACAGGCGGCACTGAAGCTTTCTTT.

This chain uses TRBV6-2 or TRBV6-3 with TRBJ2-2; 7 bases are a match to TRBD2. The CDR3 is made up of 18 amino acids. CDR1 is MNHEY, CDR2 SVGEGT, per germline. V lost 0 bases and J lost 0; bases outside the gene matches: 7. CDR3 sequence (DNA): TGTGCCAGCAGTTACTCGAGGGCTAGCGGACCGAACACCGGGGAGCTGTTTTTT. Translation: CASSYSRASGPNTGELFF.

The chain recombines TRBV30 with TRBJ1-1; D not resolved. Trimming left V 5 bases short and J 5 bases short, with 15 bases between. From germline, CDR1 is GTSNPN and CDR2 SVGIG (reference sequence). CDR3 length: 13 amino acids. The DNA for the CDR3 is TGTGCCTGGGGGTTTTGGGCTGGAACTGAAGCTTTCTTT. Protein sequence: CAWGFWAGTEAFF.

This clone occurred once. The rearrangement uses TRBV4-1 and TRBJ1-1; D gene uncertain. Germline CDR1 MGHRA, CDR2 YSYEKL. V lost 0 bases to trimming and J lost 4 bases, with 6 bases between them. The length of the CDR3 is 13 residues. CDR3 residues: CASSQDEATEAFF. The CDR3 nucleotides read TGCGCCAGCAGCCAAGATGAGGCCACTGAAGCTTTCTTT.

The CDR3, as DNA: TGCGCCAGCAGCGCGGGGGACGGGGGCAATGAGCAGTTCTTC. Translation: CASSAGDGGNEQFF. V and J are TRBV5-1 and TRBJ2-1; 7 nucleotides line up with TRBD2. Germline CDR1 reads SGHRS; CDR2 reads YFSETQ. This CDR3 contains 14 residues. V trimming: 4 bases; J trimming: 6 bases; junction bases outside the gene matches: 7.

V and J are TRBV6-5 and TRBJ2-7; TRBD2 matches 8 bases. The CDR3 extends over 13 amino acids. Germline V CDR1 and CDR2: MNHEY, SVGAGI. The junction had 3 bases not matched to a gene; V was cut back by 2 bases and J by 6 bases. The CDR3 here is CASSYPGGSEQYF. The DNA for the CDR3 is TGTGCCAGCAGTTACCCGGGAGGGTCCGAGCAGTACTTC.

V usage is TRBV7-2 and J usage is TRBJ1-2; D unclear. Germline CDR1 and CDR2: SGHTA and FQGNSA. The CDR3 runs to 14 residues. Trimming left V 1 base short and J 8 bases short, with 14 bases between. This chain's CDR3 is CASSLEDGVRGYTF. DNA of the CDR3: TGTGCCAGCAGCTTAGAGGACGGGGTGAGGGGCTACACCTTC.

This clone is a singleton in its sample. The CDR3 sequence: CASSSTLGSYNEQFF. In DNA, the CDR3 is TGTGCCAGCAGCTCCACCCTCGGCTCCTACAATGAGCAGTTCTTC. The chain couples TRBV11-3 to TRBJ2-1, with D uncertain. The length of the CDR3 is 15 residues. The germline V gene encodes CDR1 SGHNT and CDR2 YENEEA. Trimming took off 4 bases at V and 0 bases at J, with 10 bases between the two ends.

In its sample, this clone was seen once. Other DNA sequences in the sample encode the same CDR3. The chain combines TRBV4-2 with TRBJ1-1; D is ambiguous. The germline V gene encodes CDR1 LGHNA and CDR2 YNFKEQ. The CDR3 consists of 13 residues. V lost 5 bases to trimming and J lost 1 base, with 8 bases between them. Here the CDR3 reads CASSLGGNTEAFF. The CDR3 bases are TGTGCCAGCAGCTTGGGAGGGAACACTGAAGCTTTCTTT.